This T cell receptor (beta chain) was sequenced during a study of cytomegalovirus exposure and HLA in healthy donors. Broader study findings: In a later analysis, TCR beta V- and J-gene trimming showed a link to a missense DCLRE1C variant. Certain indistinguishable V segments, among them TRBV6-2 and TRBV6-3, were excluded.

As to this clone: The antigen remains undetermined.

Primers for the PCR totalled 60 Vbeta and 13 Jbeta. This table comes from immunoSEQ multiplex PCR, and its TCRdb copy is limited to in-frame clones, with some not included. The sample contains some 110,000 clones, about a tenth of which appear only once. The CDR3 is made up of 13 amino acids. Germline-derived CDR1 and CDR2 are SGHRS and YFSETQ. This clonotype originated in a man in his forties or fifties in good health and CMV-seropositive. The material sequenced was PBMCs. This sequence joins TRBV5-1 and TRBJ2-5, with D perhaps matching TRBD2 (5 bases). With the DNA end fitting TRBJ2-7 better, the J assignment may be wrong. The CDR3 sequence: CASSRDASYEQYF. CDR3 nucleotides: TGCGCCAGCAGCCGGGATGCCTCCTACGAGCAGTACTTC.